The next 7 T cell receptor beta chains were all read from a single sample in a study of post-analysis software for immune sequencing data. No antigen is known for these receptors. Study observations and caveats: Elevated frequency relative to controls characterized four or five TRBV segments in patients, TRBV5-6, TRBV5-1 and TRBV20-1 among them.

Libraries were made from TCR beta cDNA, and they carried unique molecular identifiers. MiXCR was run by TCRdb on the PCR reads, yielding one entry per CDR3 protein. The data contain hundreds of thousands of distinct CDR3 sequences, roughly 27% of them seen just once; the ten biggest clones take up around 0.56%. Sequenced: blood. These receptors all stem from a girl aged 5-17 years with multiple sclerosis.

This clonotype was seen a handful of times. The chain couples TRBV6-1 to TRBJ2-3; TRBD1 is a possible D gene (6 bases). This CDR3 spans 15 amino acids. V was trimmed by 2 bases and J by 4 bases, leaving 13 bases between them. CDR1 is MNHNS, CDR2 SASEGT, per germline. CDR3 region: CASSERTGKSDTQYF. In DNA, the CDR3 is TGTGCCAGCAGTGAAAGAACAGGGAAGTCAGATACGCAGTATTTT.

This clonotype came up many times. V usage is TRBV10-3 and J usage is TRBJ2-3, with unresolved D. Trimming left V 6 bases short and J 6 bases short, with 16 bases between. This CDR3 has 14 amino acids. The germline CDR1 and CDR2 sequences are ENHRY and SYGVKD. CDR3 bases: TGTGCCATCAGAAGTGGGATCACGTCGGATACGCAGTATTTT. It yields the protein CAIRSGITSDTQYF.

This chain connects TRBV5-1 to TRBJ2-3, with TRBD2 matching 9 bases. With V trimmed by 4 bases and J by 5 bases, 11 bases remained unmatched. CDR1 and CDR2 (germline): SGHRS, YFSETQ. This CDR3 spans 16 amino acids. CDR3 loop: CASSGLAGSGRDTQYF. In DNA, the CDR3 is TGCGCCAGCAGCGGGCTAGCGGGGTCTGGGAGAGATACGCAGTATTTT.

DNA for the CDR3: TGTGCCAGCAGCTTAGGTAGGGCAGGGATCACTGAAGCTTTCTTT. Residues: CASSLGRAGITEAFF. This sequence joins TRBV7-2 and TRBJ1-1; maybe TRBD1 (5 bases). Trimming stripped 1 base from V and 4 bases from J, with 13 bases between. Germline CDR1 is SGHTA and CDR2 is FQGNSA. The CDR3 runs 15 residues.

CDR3 region: CASSSTPPAGELFF. The CDR3 coding sequence is TGCGCCAGCAGCTCGACTCCCCCGGCCGGGGAGCTGTTTTTT. This chain links TRBV5-1 with TRBJ2-2; the D is unclear. The CDR3 loop spans 14 amino acids. Trimming shortened V by 3 bases and J by 6 bases, and 12 bases separated the two germline ends. The germline CDR1 and CDR2 sequences are SGHRS and YFSETQ.

This chain links TRBV18 with TRBJ2-7; the D gene could be TRBD1 or TRBD2 (6 bases each). The CDR3 runs 15 residues. Per the germline V gene, CDR1 is KGHSH and CDR2 is LQKENI. With 8 bases removed from V and 2 bases from J, the gap between germline ends came to 19 bases. Written as DNA, the CDR3 is TGTGCCAGCCGGTCTTTTTCGGGGGCAGCCTACGAGCAGTACTTC. Amino acid sequence: CASRSFSGAAYEQYF.

In its sample, this clonotype was seen a few times. The chain employs TRBV7-2 and TRBJ2-5; TRBD1 agrees at 7 bases. Germline CDR1 and CDR2: SGHTA and FQGNSA. The trim removed 5 bases at V and 7 bases at J, leaving 16 bases unmatched. The CDR3 has 16 amino acids. The DNA for the CDR3 is TGTGCCAGCAGCACTAGACAGGGCGCGAGGTTGGGGACCCAGTACTTC. Translated: CASSTRQGARLGTQYF.